The subject of this entry is one T cell receptor beta chain. The data derive from a study of blood T cell repertoires in COVID-19. Study context: There were acute and convalescent COVID-19 samples, and they came from the United States, Italy and Spain. From T cells, B-cell-depleted T cells, or PBMCs came the material, which was cDNA or gDNA.

In the original processing: From reference gene primer amplification, estimates of nucleated cell counts were derived. Generated by immunoSEQ multiplex PCR, the TCRdb table keeps only in-frame clones and is missing some. Clone size and the V and J calls come from that table; the DNA yielded D and trimming. Of more than 110,000 clones in the sample, approximately 79% were seen once. This CDR3 has 15 residues. V dropped 6 bases and J dropped 6 bases, with 20 bases sitting between them. Per the germline V gene, CDR1 is ENHRY and CDR2 is SYGVKD. Specimen: peripheral blood. The sequence was obtained from a man aged 55 to 70 with acute or convalescent COVID-19. The rearrangement uses TRBV10-3 and TRBJ1-2; D is uncertain. This chain's CDR3 is CAIRTRQEAEDGYTF. The CDR3 region has the DNA TGTGCCATCAGAACGAGGCAAGAGGCTGAGGATGGCTACACCTTC.